This entry is about one TCR beta chain. The source of the sample is a study of OX40 agonist ivuxolimab in advanced cancers. V lost 1 base and J lost 5, with 11 bases in between. The CDR3 is made up of 14 amino acids. Germline assignment: CDR1 SGDLS and CDR2 YYNGEE. Some clones are missing from TCRdb's copy, which holds only in-frame ones; the method was immunoSEQ multiplex PCR. The sample lists fewer than 50,000 clones; 89% were seen once. The sequence derives from an adult with an advanced solid tumor such as melanoma, head and neck, liver or kidney cancer. The material sequenced was CD4+ or CD8+ T cells sorted from blood, taken in a trial of the OX40 agonist ivuxolimab. The V and J genes are TRBV9 and TRBJ2-3, with D perhaps matching TRBD2 (5 bases). CDR3 protein: CASSVSLEGDTQYF. CDR3 bases: TGTGCCAGCAGCGTATCGCTTGAGGGAGATACGCAGTATTTT.